Presented here are 25 T cell receptor beta chains from one specimen sequenced in a study of T-cell reconstitution after alpha-beta-depleted transplantation in children. Library preparation (for TCRbeta) was performed with unique molecular identifiers. TCRdb reprocessed the PCR reads with MiXCR, giving one entry per CDR3 protein. Here the sample spans some 200,000 distinct CDR3 sequences, around 9.7% being singletons. The specimen comprised PBMCs from the stem cell graft donor, sampled from the stem cell graft. The receptors here all came from a human donor who donated a stem cell graft to a child with SCID.

This clonotype was found many times. The J gene is TRBJ1-2, the V gene TRBV20-1, with D possibly matching TRBD1 (6 bases). The CDR3 is 15 amino acids. From germline, CDR1 is DFQATT and CDR2 SNEGSKA (reference sequence). The V end was cut by 5 bases, the J end by 7 bases, with 23 bases between. The CDR3 here is CSAYAGQTKAGGYTF. The CDR3 DNA reads TGCAGTGCTTACGCCGGACAGACGAAAGCGGGTGGCTACACCTTC.

This clonotype was picked up many times. The chain combines TRBV5-5 with TRBJ1-2; a possible D gene is TRBD1 (6 bases). Germline V gene sequence: CDR1 SGHKS, CDR2 YYEKEE (reference sequence). The CDR3 has 15 residues. Trimming cost V 3 bases and J 4 bases, with 16 bases left between them. The CDR3 DNA is TGTGCCAGCAGCTCCAAGGGGGGTAGGCCCTATGGCTACACCTTC. Protein: CASSSKGGRPYGYTF.

This clonotype was recorded at least ten times. The chain couples TRBV7-3 to TRBJ2-5, with D perhaps TRBD2 (5 bases). Trimming stripped 5 bases from V and 1 base from J, with 8 bases between. This CDR3 contains 13 residues. The V gene's germline CDR1 is SGHTA and CDR2 FQGTGA. The CDR3: CASSRLPQETQYF. The CDR3 DNA is TGTGCCAGCAGCAGACTACCCCAAGAGACCCAGTACTTC. The variable domain in full, with the rest retrieved from reference TRBV7-3 and TRBJ2-5, is GAGVSQTPSNKVTEKGKYVELRCDPISGHTALYWYRQSLGQGPEFLIYFQGTGAADDSGLPNDRFFAVRPEGSVSTLKIQRTERGDSAVYLCASSRLPQETQYFGPGTRLLVL.

The V and J genes are TRBV18 and TRBJ2-7; 11 bases are a match to TRBD1. The V gene end was trimmed by 4 bases and the J gene end by 6 bases; junction bases not matched to a gene: 11. This CDR3 is 16 amino acids long. Germline lookup yields CDR1 KGHSH and CDR2 LQKENI. In nucleotides, the CDR3 is TGTGCCAGCTCACTTTTACCCGGGACAGGGGGTGGCGAGCAGTACTTC. As protein: CASSLLPGTGGGEQYF.

This clonotype was counted at least ten times. V is TRBV2 and J is TRBJ1-5; D uncertain. The V end lost 3 bases, the J end lost 2 bases, and 14 bases lay between the germline ends. This CDR3 has 16 amino acids. The germline V gene has CDR1 SNHLY and CDR2 FYNNEI. The CDR3 here is CASSDFLSGGNQPQHF. As DNA, the CDR3 is TGTGCCAGCAGTGATTTCCTATCCGGGGGCAATCAGCCCCAGCATTTT.

This clonotype was seen many times. This chain joins TRBV6-1 and TRBJ2-7, with D unclear. Between the trimmed V and J ends, which lost 6 bases and 2 bases, there was a span of 17 bases. CDR3 size: 15 residues. CDR1 MNHNS and CDR2 SASEGT come from the germline V gene. The CDR3 sequence: CASSPPGRTPYEQYF. Written as DNA, the CDR3 is TGTGCCAGCAGCCCACCGGGCAGAACGCCCTACGAGCAGTACTTC.

This clonotype was recorded at least ten times. The chain carries TRBV6-5 and TRBJ2-7; D uncertain. Looked up from germline, CDR1 is MNHEY and CDR2 is SVGAGI. The CDR3 spans 13 residues. Trimming removed 6 bases at V and 6 bases at J, with 15 bases between. CDR3 bases: TGTGCCAGCAGGCCAGTAAGAGGCGGCGAGCAGTACTTC. Translated: CASRPVRGGEQYF.

This clonotype came up a few times. V gene TRBV4-2 combines with J gene TRBJ2-1, with TRBD2 matching 12 bases. Unmatched junction bases numbered 6, after V lost 1 base and J lost 8 bases. Germline V gives CDR1 LGHNA, CDR2 YNFKEQ. The CDR3 extends over 16 amino acids. CDR3 nucleotide sequence: TGTGCCAGCAGCCAAGTGGCTAGCGGGGGGGTCGATGAGCAGTTCTTC. Its protein product is CASSQVASGGVDEQFF.

The gene calls are TRBV29-1 and TRBJ1-3; D gene unclear. CDR3 length: 13 residues. The ends were cut back, 1 base at V and 4 bases at J, with 8 bases in the middle. The germline gives CDR1 SQVTM, CDR2 ANQGSEA. DNA for the CDR3: TGCAGCGTTGAAGGGGTCCCCGGAAACACCATATATTTT. Translating it yields CSVEGVPGNTIYF.

Many counts were recorded for this clonotype. The chain has TRBV5-1 and TRBJ1-2; D is possibly TRBD1 (5 bases). CDR3 length: 12 amino acids. The ends were cut back, 3 bases at V and 2 bases at J, with 5 bases in the middle. Germline V gene sequence: CDR1 SGHRS, CDR2 YFSETQ. This chain's CDR3 is CASSSGNYGYTF. In DNA form, the CDR3 reads TGCGCCAGCAGCTCAGGGAACTATGGCTACACCTTC. The entire variable domain, with the rest obtained from reference TRBV5-1 and TRBJ1-2, is as follows: KAGVTQTPRYLIKTRGQQVTLSCSPISGHRSVSWYQQTPGQGLQFLFEYFSETQRNKGNFPGRFSGRQFSNSRSEMNVSTLELGDSALYLCASSSGNYGYTFGSGTRLTVV.

This clonotype was recorded many times. The chain couples TRBV4-2 to TRBJ2-7; 7 nucleotides line up with TRBD1. This CDR3 is 15 amino acids long. Germline V gene sequence: CDR1 LGHNA, CDR2 YNFKEQ. The V gene end was trimmed by 0 bases and the J gene end by 0 bases; junction bases not matched to a gene: 2. The CDR3 spells CASSQEDRSSYEQYF. CDR3 nucleotide sequence: TGTGCCAGCAGCCAAGAGGACAGGAGCTCCTACGAGCAGTACTTC.

The chain joins TRBV6-1 to TRBJ1-4; D gene unclear. V was shortened by 7 bases and J by 3 bases, with 18 bases between the two germline ends. The germline V gene encodes CDR1 MNHNS and CDR2 SASEGT. The CDR3 has 16 residues. CDR3 DNA sequence: TGTGCCAGCATTGGTAACCGATGGGTAGCTAATGAAAAACTGTTTTTT. Protein sequence: CASIGNRWVANEKLFF.

This clonotype occurred many times. This chain connects TRBV9 to TRBJ2-1; TRBD1 aligns across 7 bases. The CDR3 length is 16 residues. Germline values: CDR1 SGDLS, CDR2 YYNGEE. Losses at the gene ends were 3 bases for V and 3 bases for J; bases not matched to a gene: 9. CDR3 nucleotides: TGTGCCAGCAGCGCGACAGGGAGCCCTTACTACAATGAGCAGTTCTTC. Its translation: CASSATGSPYYNEQFF.

This clonotype appeared many times. V is TRBV12-3 or TRBV12-4 and J is TRBJ1-2; no definite D call. Trimming shortened V by 5 bases and J by 7 bases, and 11 bases separated the two germline ends. This CDR3 spans 12 amino acids. Here the CDR3 DNA reads TGTGCCAGCAGTCCATACACGAGTGGCTACACCTTC. This codes for CASSPYTSGYTF.

The table lists this clonotype with many counts. The chain employs TRBV29-1 and TRBJ2-7, with a weak D call TRBD2 (6 bases). Germline values: CDR1 SQVTM, CDR2 ANQGSEA. The CDR3 extends over 16 amino acids. The germline V and J ends were trimmed by 4 bases and 2 bases, with 21 bases remaining between them. The CDR3 region has the DNA TGCAGCGTTGTGGCGGAGGGTTTAACCCGGCCCTACGAGCAGTACTTC. Amino acid sequence: CSVVAEGLTRPYEQYF.

This clonotype occurred many times. This sequence joins TRBV7-9 and TRBJ2-5; unclear D gene. This CDR3 spans 14 amino acids. The germline CDR1 and CDR2 sequences are SEHNR and FQNEAQ (reference sequence). The V gene lost 1 base and the J gene lost 1 base, with 7 bases spanning the gap. CDR3 sequence (DNA): TGTGCCAGCAGCTTAGAACGTAGCCAAGAGACCCAGTACTTC. Translating gives CASSLERSQETQYF.

The chain uses TRBV7-8 and TRBJ1-3, with D perhaps TRBD1 (5 bases). V shed 0 bases and J shed 4 bases, with 13 bases lying between them. The CDR3 loop spans 16 amino acids. Germline values: CDR1 SGHVS, CDR2 FQNEAQ. The CDR3 loop is CASSLAHGGAGNTIYF. The CDR3 coding sequence is TGTGCCAGCAGCTTAGCCCACGGGGGTGCAGGAAACACCATATATTTT.

In its sample, this clonotype was seen many times. DNA for the CDR3: TGCGCCAGCAGCCCGGGACAGCTCCAAGAGACCCAGTACTTC. Protein product: CASSPGQLQETQYF. The rearrangement joins TRBV5-1 to TRBJ2-5; 7 positions match TRBD1. The V and J ends lost 4 bases and 1 base, in that order; junction bases with no gene match: 4. The germline gives CDR1 SGHRS, CDR2 YFSETQ. This CDR3 region has 14 residues.

This clonotype was observed many times. The chain combines TRBV19 with TRBJ1-2; no definite D call. Germline values: CDR1 LNHDA, CDR2 SQIVND (reference sequence). This CDR3 region has 15 residues. V was clipped by 7 bases and J by 6 bases, with 21 bases between them. CDR3 nucleotides: TGTGCCAGTAAACCTAAACTTGGCTTCGGAGATGGCTACACCTTC. Its protein is CASKPKLGFGDGYTF.

This clonotype was observed at least ten times. V and J are TRBV5-6 and TRBJ1-1; possible D gene TRBD1, 5 bases. V was shortened by 0 bases and J by 2 bases, with 17 bases between the two germline ends. The CDR3 has 17 residues. Per the germline V gene, CDR1 is SGHDT and CDR2 is YYEEEE. As DNA, the CDR3 is TGTGCCAGCAGCTTGGCCGGGGGATTCCGGGCAAACACTGAAGCTTTCTTT. Protein product: CASSLAGGFRANTEAFF.

Ten or more counts support this clonotype. The genes are TRBV5-1 and TRBJ2-2; 8 nucleotides align to TRBD1. V shed 4 bases and J 7 bases; nucleotides not matched to a gene: 15. The germline CDR1 and CDR2 sequences are SGHRS and YFSETQ. The length of the CDR3 is 17 residues. CDR3 DNA sequence: TGCGCCAGCAGCCAAATCTCCCCTGACAGGGGTGGCGGGGAGCTGTTTTTT. Protein: CASSQISPDRGGGELFF.

This clonotype showed up many times. This chain joins TRBV20-1 and TRBJ1-1; 7 positions match TRBD1. The junction had 10 bases not matched to a gene; V was cut back by 6 bases and J by 3 bases. The CDR3 is 14 residues long. The germline V gene has CDR1 DFQATT and CDR2 SNEGSKA (reference sequence). This CDR3 is CSAETGRSDTEAFF. The CDR3 nucleotides are TGCAGTGCAGAGACAGGGAGGTCGGACACTGAAGCTTTCTTT.

In this sample, this clonotype turned up many times. The CDR3 coding sequence is TGTGCCAGCAGTTCGATACTGACTAGCAGATCCTACAATGAGCAGTTCTTC. It translates to CASSSILTSRSYNEQFF. The chain links TRBV28 to TRBJ2-1, with 7 bases aligning to TRBD2. Germline CDR1 is MDHEN and CDR2 is SYDVKM. The CDR3 contains 17 residues. J lost 1 base, V lost 4 bases, and 10 bases had no gene match.

This clonotype has more than one count but fewer than ten. The rearrangement links TRBV20-1 to TRBJ2-1; TRBD2 agrees at 12 bases. The CDR3 spans 14 residues. Germline V lookup: CDR1 DFQATT, CDR2 SNEGSKA (reference sequence). V lost 7 bases to trimming and J lost 4 bases; unmatched junction nucleotides: 5. CDR3 in amino acids: CSVEGTSGYNEQFF. As DNA, the CDR3 is TGCAGTGTAGAGGGGACTAGCGGGTACAATGAGCAGTTCTTC.

This clonotype was counted many times. The chain combines TRBV20-1 with TRBJ1-4; TRBD1 aligns across 7 bases. With V trimmed by 4 bases and J by 4 bases, 6 bases remained unmatched. The CDR3 loop spans 14 amino acids. Looked up from germline, CDR1 is DFQATT and CDR2 is SNEGSKA (reference sequence). The CDR3 protein is CSATPGQNNEKLFF. Here the CDR3 DNA reads TGCAGTGCTACCCCGGGACAGAATAATGAAAAACTGTTTTTT.